The sample holds many counts of the clone carrying this TCR beta chain. Antigen specificity is unknown. This entry comes from a study of T-cell reconstitution after alpha-beta-depleted transplantation in children. Trimming stripped 5 bases from V and 3 bases from J, with 11 bases between. Germline assignment: CDR1 DFQATT and CDR2 SNEGSKA (reference sequence). This CDR3 is 13 amino acids long. Researchers prepared the TCRbeta library using unique molecular identifiers, the study reports. In TCRdb, the PCR reads were re-called with MiXCR into one record per CDR3 protein. Of 200,000 or so distinct CDR3 sequences listed, approximately 8.4% are singletons. Regarding the study as a whole: The authors attributed T-cell counts and diversity one year after transplant mostly to newly produced T cells.

Sequences were derived from PBMCs, mostly from graft donor cells, sampled 360 days after TCRalphabeta/CD19-depleted stem cell transplant. This TCR was recovered from a male patient aged 2-15 years who had a stem cell transplant for acute myeloid leukemia, so the T cells may come from the graft donor. This chain links TRBV20-1 with TRBJ2-4; D call uncertain. This CDR3 is CSAVKSGKNIQYF. CDR3 nucleotide sequence: TGCAGTGCTGTCAAATCCGGCAAAAACATTCAGTACTTC.